Listed below are T cell receptor beta chains from one sample, sequenced in a study of shared clonotypes between healthy human individuals. Assay: immunoSEQ multiplex PCR; the TCRdb copy retains only in-frame clones and omits some. The sample lists more than 2 million clones, just over 90% occurring once. Input material: naive CD8+ T cells from PBMCs. The origin of the receptors is a man between 18 and 35 years old in good health. Some clones in this sample may be carry-over from other donors' samples. CDR3s leave out the opening cysteine and the closing phenylalanine or tryptophan.

V gene	J gene	CDR3 protein
TRBV5-1	TRBJ2-2	ASSLDWTHTGELF
TRBV28	TRBJ2-3	ASSLGYSPTTDTQY
TRBV5-1	TRBJ2-2	ASSSIRPGLAQRVGELF
TRBV6-6	TRBJ2-7	ASSYNLGNEQY
TRBV6-4	TRBJ2-3	ASRDGVSTDTQY
TRBV5-1	TRBJ1-1	ASSSTPNPTEAF
TRBV5-8	TRBJ1-1	ASSLVKSGRANTEAF
TRBV28	TRBJ2-7	ASSFFTGSYEQY
TRBV2	TRBJ2-2	ASRGLAGGLSFGELF
TRBV7-2	TRBJ1-1	ASSFATWTVPNTEAF
TRBV28	TRBJ1-3	ASSVTGSGNTIY
TRBV5-1	TRBJ2-2	ASSFGIRQGPNTGELF
TRBV27	TRBJ2-7	ASSSWTPTSGGYEQY
TRBV5-1	TRBJ2-1	ASSLHRASSYNEQF
TRBV4-3	TRBJ2-1	ASSQHLAGPYNEQF
TRBV11-2	TRBJ2-5	ASSTTGGETQY
TRBV13	TRBJ2-7	ASSSGLISYEQY
TRBV7-9	TRBJ2-7	ASSVAPVNGRGSYEQY
TRBV19	TRBJ1-2	ASSIKSNYGYT
TRBV11-1	TRBJ2-1	ASSLVSSYNEQF
TRBV28	TRBJ1-1	ASSWGITNTEAF
TRBV6-1	TRBJ1-1	ASSEAQGRNTEAF
TRBV19	TRBJ2-3	ASSATGSDTQY
TRBV9	TRBJ2-7	ASSSRADFTYEQY
TRBV11-2	TRBJ2-7	ASSFPGAGYEQY
TRBV2	TRBJ2-1	ASSFPADNSYNEQF
TRBV15	TRBJ1-2	ATSGPARGANYGYT
TRBV27	TRBJ1-1	ASSLGRTNTEAF
TRBV27	TRBJ2-3	ASSLVGLQGRTDTQY
TRBV5-6	TRBJ2-1	ASSQGLGPEQF
TRBV7-6	TRBJ1-5	ASRSGTGSNQPQH
TRBV4-2	TRBJ2-1	ASSQGTSGRYEQF
TRBV6-5	TRBJ2-1	ASSYFGTSGSDEQF
TRBV4-3	TRBJ2-6	ASSQPGRYSGANVLT
TRBV5-5	TRBJ1-1	ASSPGTGGRAEAF
TRBV29-1	TRBJ1-3	SVGGNLQGQGGNTIY
TRBV30	TRBJ2-5	AWGWDLETQY
TRBV7-9	TRBJ2-7	ASSQDRSNYEQY
TRBV29-1	TRBJ2-2	SVRDTNTGELF
TRBV18	TRBJ2-5	ASSPDRGMAETQY
TRBV9	TRBJ2-1	ASSPELGHYNEQF
TRBV4-3	TRBJ2-1	ASSRILPDRMRQDEQF
TRBV6-1	TRBJ2-1	ASSDERESSYNEQF
TRBV7-9	TRBJ2-5	ASSPPSGRKGPETQY
TRBV28	TRBJ2-3	ASSPRRGITDTQY
TRBV7-3	TRBJ2-1	ASSLLGGRNEQF
TRBV27	TRBJ2-7	ASSPIPARELYEQY
TRBV7-2	TRBJ1-2	ASSPPRVSDGYT
TRBV9	TRBJ2-7	ASSVGDGNYEQY
TRBV7-8	TRBJ2-5	ASSITTEARHQETQY
TRBV9	TRBJ1-1	ASSPTARQNTEAF
TRBV6-5	TRBJ2-7	ATGLAYEQY
TRBV28	TRBJ1-3	ASNKGVVGNTIY
TRBV28	TRBJ1-2	ASSFDRGGYT
TRBV7-6	TRBJ1-4	ASSPIAVNEKLF
TRBV18	TRBJ2-7	ASSPPTREGQGSYEQY
TRBV5-1	TRBJ2-7	ASSLGRGKVYEQY
TRBV28	TRBJ2-1	ASSLRVAGVGEQF
TRBV28	TRBJ1-1	ASSPQRGMNTEAF
TRBV5-6	TRBJ2-7	ASSSRDGFSYEQY